A single sample is the source of the 8 T cell receptor beta chains below, sequenced in a study of human T cells and chemical hapten exposure. As to time point: patch test 2, 6 weeks after DPC sensitization. Treatment given: therapeutic diphenylcyclopropenone sensitization with weekly scalp DPC. TCRdb re-analysed the RACE reads in MiXCR, keeping a single row per CDR3 protein. The sample yields some 57,000 distinct CDR3 sequences, about 10% seen once. Sequencing was performed on whole blood, taken in connection with sensitization to the hapten diphenylcyclopropenone (DPC). Source of these receptors: a woman in her 50s with alopecia areata. Some clones in this sample may be carry-over from other donors' samples.

The chain recombines TRBV20-1 with TRBJ1-5; TRBD1 might be the D (5 bases). Germline loops: CDR1 DFQATT, CDR2 SNEGSKA (reference sequence). CDR3 length equals 15 residues. The V and J ends lost 1 base and 2 bases respectively, with 12 bases between them. CDR3 DNA: TGCAGTGCTAGAGTCAGAGGGGTGGGCAATCAGCCCCAGCATTTT. This translates into CSARVRGVGNQPQHF.

This clonotype was seen many times. The gene calls are TRBV7-2 and TRBJ2-2; 9 positions agree with TRBD1. There are 17 residues in the CDR3. V gave up 5 bases and J gave up 5 bases; unmatched junction bases: 12. The germline V gene has CDR1 SGHTA and CDR2 FQGNSA. In DNA, the CDR3 is TGTGCCAGCAGCCGCGGAGGCCCGGGACAGGGTACCGGGGAGCTGTTTTTT. Amino acids: CASSRGGPGQGTGELFF.

This clonotype was counted only a few times. V usage is TRBV6-5 and J usage is TRBJ1-3; D is perhaps TRBD1 (5 bases). This CDR3 is built from 14 residues. Germline V gene sequence: CDR1 MNHEY, CDR2 SVGAGI. The V end was cut by 2 bases, the J end by 1 base, with 6 bases between. CDR3 coding DNA: TGTGCCAGCAGTTACGGGGGTTCTGGAAACACCATATATTTT. Protein product: CASSYGGSGNTIYF.

This clonotype was counted a few times. V and J are TRBV7-6 and TRBJ2-5; D is undetermined. Germline V gene data show CDR1 as SGHVS and CDR2 as FNYEAQ. Trimming pared 2 bases from V and 1 base from J, leaving 8 bases between. The length of the CDR3 is 14 residues. The CDR3 DNA follows: TGTGCCAGCAGCTTAAACGCGCTCCAAGAGACCCAGTACTTC. It codes for CASSLNALQETQYF.

In this sample, this clonotype turned up many times. The V gene is TRBV27, the J gene TRBJ2-7; 12 nucleotides match TRBD2. The CDR3 is made up of 16 amino acids. V lost 2 bases and J lost 2; bases outside the gene matches: 4. Germline CDR1 reads MNHEY; CDR2 reads SMNVEV (reference sequence). CDR3: CASSLRRTSGTYEQYF. In DNA, the CDR3 is TGTGCCAGCAGTTTAAGGAGGACTAGCGGGACCTACGAGCAGTACTTC.

At least ten counts were recorded for this clonotype. The genes are TRBV7-8 and TRBJ2-2, with 7 positions matching TRBD1. Germline-derived CDR1 and CDR2 are SGHVS and FQNEAQ. The length of the CDR3 is 18 residues. V lost 4 bases to trimming and J lost 2 bases; unmatched junction nucleotides: 13. This chain's CDR3 is CASSSYPGTDTNTGELFF. The CDR3 bases are TGTGCCAGCAGCTCCTATCCTGGGACAGACACCAACACCGGGGAGCTGTTTTTT.

The V gene is TRBV5-1, the J gene TRBJ2-2; D is ambiguous. The CDR3 contains 15 residues. V was pared by 0 bases and J by 1 base, with 7 bases between. Germline CDR1 and CDR2: SGHRS and YFSETQ. The CDR3 DNA reads TGCGCCAGCAGCTTGGTTGCAGAGAACACCGGGGAGCTGTTTTTT. Translation: CASSLVAENTGELFF.

This clonotype has a count of ten or more. The chain is built from TRBV11-2 and TRBJ2-7, with TRBD1 matching over 7 bases. CDR3 length equals 15 residues. The germline gives CDR1 SGHAT, CDR2 FQNNGV. V lost 1 base to trimming and J lost 7 bases; unmatched junction nucleotides: 10. The chain's CDR3 is CASSLVADRAREQYF. DNA for the CDR3: TGTGCCAGCAGCTTAGTCGCCGACAGGGCGCGTGAGCAGTACTTC.